The rows below give T cell receptor beta chains drawn from one sample of a study of T cells in Graves' hyperthyroidism and ophthalmopathy. TCRdb redid the calling of the multiplex PCR reads with MiXCR, one entry per CDR3 protein. The data contain roughly 560,000 distinct CDR3 sequences, roughly 14% of them singletons. The sequenced sample was blood. These TCRs come from a woman in her thirties or forties with Graves' ophthalmopathy. Both conserved end residues are part of each CDR3. The size entry is marked missing in some rows and otherwise reads once, few, many or a size class.

j_gene,v_gene,abundance,CDR3aa
TRBJ1-5,TRBV15,many,CATSRPGKPRQPQHF
TRBJ1-5,TRBV12-3/TRBV12-4,-,CASRLLDHQPQHF
TRBJ2-5,TRBV4-1,many,CASSQGRGSGSLETQYF
TRBJ2-7,TRBV27,few,CASSPINNYEQYF
TRBJ2-2,TRBV7-3,many,CASSFYTDGELFF
TRBJ1-2,TRBV20-1,many,CSAPGADLGYTF
TRBJ2-7,TRBV27,many,CASSTRDPEAGRSDEQYF
TRBJ1-5,TRBV2,many,CASSEPPRGVQPQHF
TRBJ1-5,TRBV19,many,CASSIQMTTADQPQHF
TRBJ2-7,TRBV6-2/TRBV6-3,-,CASSYIPMSEQYF
TRBJ1-1,TRBV6-1,many,CASSAGGGWTEAFF
TRBJ1-2,TRBV4-2,many,CASSHTDTGGFNYGYTF
TRBJ1-2,TRBV6-1,many,CASFSLNYGYTF
TRBJ2-5,TRBV12-3/TRBV12-4,many,CASSFNMQETQYF
TRBJ1-1,TRBV15,few,CATSRQGRESFF
TRBJ1-1,TRBV9,-,CASSVDSRPVNTGAFF